The 22 T cell receptor beta chains given below trace back to one sample, sequenced in a study of T-cell reconstitution after alpha-beta-depleted transplantation in children. Library preparation (for TCRbeta) was performed with unique molecular identifiers. Each CDR3 protein is one row after TCRdb ran MiXCR on the PCR reads. The sample shows fewer than 400,000 distinct CDR3 sequences, around 20% of them seen only once. Material: PBMCs from the stem cell graft donor, obtained from the stem cell graft. Every receptor here comes from a human donor who donated a stem cell graft to a child with acute myeloid leukemia.

CDR3 protein: CASSLGSSEAYEQYF. CDR3 in DNA: TGCGCCAGCAGCTTGGGGTCTAGCGAAGCCTACGAGCAGTACTTC. The chain links TRBV5-1 to TRBJ2-7; a weak D match, TRBD2 (6 bases). CDR3 length equals 15 residues. Germline CDR1 reads SGHRS; CDR2 reads YFSETQ. V lost 0 bases, J lost 2 bases, and 12 bases lay in between. The full variable domain, its missing parts supplied by reference TRBV5-1 and TRBJ2-7, is KAGVTQTPRYLIKTRGQQVTLSCSPISGHRSVSWYQQTPGQGLQFLFEYFSETQRNKGNFPGRFSGRQFSNSRSEMNVSTLELGDSALYLCASSLGSSEAYEQYFGPGTRLTVT.

This clonotype occurred many times. The J gene is TRBJ2-2, the V gene TRBV7-2; 7 bases align to TRBD1. The CDR3 contains 15 residues. Germline CDR1 and CDR2: SGHTA and FQGNSA. Trimming cost V 4 bases and J 1 base; bases outside gene matches: 3. CDR3 DNA sequence: TGTGCCAGCAGCTCGGGACAGAGGAACACCGGGGAGCTGTTTTTT. Residues: CASSSGQRNTGELFF.

This clonotype has only a few counts. The chain combines TRBV15 with TRBJ1-1; D perhaps matches TRBD1 (6 bases). The CDR3 totals 11 residues. V lost 0 bases and J lost 10, with 6 bases in between. CDR1 is LNHNV, CDR2 YYDKDF, per germline (reference sequence). The CDR3 loop is CATSRDRGAFF. CDR3 DNA: TGTGCCACCAGCAGAGACAGGGGAGCTTTCTTT.

This sequence joins TRBV4-1 and TRBJ2-3; D gene unclear. Germline CDR1 reads MGHRA; CDR2 reads YSYEKL. The CDR3 totals 12 residues. The V end was cut by 5 bases, the J end by 5 bases, with 8 bases between. As DNA, the CDR3 is TGCGCCAGCAGCATACGTGTAGATACGCAGTATTTT. Translating it yields CASSIRVDTQYF.

This clonotype was seen repeatedly, ten times or more. The V and J genes are TRBV9 and TRBJ2-1; TRBD2 agrees at 11 bases. V dropped 2 bases and J dropped 7; count of bases not matched to a gene: 8. CDR3 size: 16 residues. Germline lookup yields CDR1 SGDLS and CDR2 YYNGEE. The CDR3 nucleotides are TGTGCCAGCAGCGTTCAGACTAGCGGGACGGGGAATGAGCAGTTCTTC. This encodes CASSVQTSGTGNEQFF.

The genes are TRBV30 and TRBJ2-5; tentatively, D is TRBD2 (6 bases). Between the trimmed V and J ends, which lost 6 bases and 5 bases, there was a span of 13 bases. CDR1 and CDR2 (germline): GTSNPN, SVGIG (reference sequence). The CDR3 contains 12 residues. CDR3 DNA sequence: TGTGCCTGCTCCGGGACTTGGGAGACCCAGTACTTC. Translation: CACSGTWETQYF.

The V and J genes are TRBV6-5 and TRBJ2-7, with 8 bases matching TRBD2. Germline CDR1 is MNHEY and CDR2 is SVGAGI. After removal of 2 bases from V and 3 bases from J, the junction contained 6 bases not matched to a gene. The CDR3 contains 15 residues. The CDR3 region has the DNA TGTGCCAGCAGTTACGGGGCAGGGACTAGCTACGAGCAGTACTTC. Encoded protein: CASSYGAGTSYEQYF.

This clonotype was seen just once. J is TRBJ2-3 and V is TRBV24-1; no reliable D call. The CDR3 runs to 14 residues. The germline V and J ends were trimmed by 0 bases and 6 bases, with 9 bases remaining between them. Looked up from germline, CDR1 is KGHDR and CDR2 is SFDVKD. CDR3 coding DNA: TGTGCCACCAGTGATTTGCAGAAGTGGGATACGCAGTATTTT. Its protein product is CATSDLQKWDTQYF.

The rearrangement joins TRBV7-3 to TRBJ2-7; 8 bases are shared with TRBD1. V lost 4 bases to trimming and J lost 6 bases; unmatched junction nucleotides: 8. CDR3 length: 14 residues. Per the germline V gene, CDR1 is SGHTA and CDR2 is FQGTGA. CDR3 amino acids: CASSSTGGNGEQYF. CDR3 nucleotides: TGTGCCAGCAGCTCTACAGGGGGGAATGGCGAGCAGTACTTC.

The chain recombines TRBV5-6 with TRBJ2-1; no clear D. There are 16 residues in the CDR3. Trimming stripped 2 bases from V and 4 bases from J, with 16 bases between. Looked up from germline, CDR1 is SGHDT and CDR2 is YYEEEE. The CDR3 coding sequence is TGTGCCAGCAGCTTCCTCGCGGTACCACCATACAATGAGCAGTTCTTC. Amino acids: CASSFLAVPPYNEQFF. Using reference TRBV5-6 and TRBJ2-1 for the parts outside the CDR3, the full variable domain is DAGVTQSPTHLIKTRGQQVTLRCSPKSGHDTVSWYQQALGQGPQFIFQYYEEEERQRGNFPDRFSGHQFPNYSSELNVNALLLGDSALYLCASSFLAVPPYNEQFFGPGTRLTVL.

J is TRBJ1-6 and V is TRBV7-2; 8 bases fit TRBD1. Germline lookup yields CDR1 SGHTA and CDR2 FQGNSA. CDR3 length equals 14 residues. With 8 bases clipped from V and 10 bases from J, the junction kept 10 bases outside the gene matches. CDR3 in amino acids: CASGLDRGGSPLHF. The DNA of the CDR3 is TGTGCCAGCGGACTAGACAGGGGTGGATCACCCCTCCACTTT.

Concerning this clonotype: This may stem from a read error, because a much larger clone lies one nucleotide away. CDR3 sequence reads: CASSLEDPEAFF. The CDR3 DNA sequence: TGTGCCAGCAGTTTAGAGGATCCTGAAGCTTTCTTT. The rearrangement links TRBV12-3 or TRBV12-4 to TRBJ1-1; unclear D gene. The CDR3 extends over 12 amino acids. V was clipped by 1 base and J by 6 bases, with 6 bases between them.

This chain links TRBV6-2 or TRBV6-3 with TRBJ2-5; D is undetermined. Germline CDR1 is MNHEY and CDR2 is SVGEGT. There are 16 residues in the CDR3. The ends were cut back, 5 bases at V and 4 bases at J, with 20 bases in the middle. Here the CDR3 reads CASSTVESDRGETQYF. The CDR3 DNA sequence: TGTGCCAGCAGTACGGTCGAGTCTGACCGAGGAGAGACCCAGTACTTC.

V is TRBV7-2 and J is TRBJ2-5, with a possible D match to TRBD2 (6 bases). Germline V gene lookup returns CDR1 SGHTA and CDR2 FQGNSA. With 3 bases removed from V and 5 bases from J, the gap between germline ends came to 19 bases. This CDR3 spans 16 amino acids. CDR3 coding DNA: TGTGCCAGCAGCTTGTGGCGGGACCCCAGCCAGGAGACCCAGTACTTC. Translation gives CASSLWRDPSQETQYF.

This clonotype was seen more than once but under ten times. J is TRBJ2-1 and V is TRBV6-1; perhaps TRBD2 as D (5 bases). The V gene lost 9 bases and the J gene lost 7 bases, with 13 bases spanning the gap. CDR1 MNHNS and CDR2 SASEGT come from the germline V gene. CDR3 size: 12 residues. This chain's CDR3 is CASRDYQNEQFF. The CDR3 nucleotides read TGTGCCAGTAGAGACTATCAGAATGAGCAGTTCTTC.

This clonotype was detected a few times. The rearrangement links TRBV27 to TRBJ2-1; D gene unclear. Germline-derived CDR1 and CDR2 are MNHEY and SMNVEV (reference sequence). With 2 bases removed from V and 5 bases from J, the gap between germline ends came to 4 bases. This CDR3 has 12 residues. CDR3 bases: TGTGCCAGCAGTTTAACTCACAATGAGCAGTTCTTC. It encodes CASSLTHNEQFF.

In its sample, this clonotype was seen a few times. V gene TRBV25-1 combines with J gene TRBJ2-1, with TRBD2 matching over 13 bases. The CDR3 sequence is 16 residues long. Germline trimming cut 5 bases from V and 8 bases from J; bases unmatched to any gene: 9. Germline values: CDR1 MGHDK, CDR2 SYGVNS. Written as DNA, the CDR3 is TGTGCCAGCAGTCGAGACCGACTAGCGGGAGGCGATGAGCAGTTCTTC. Translating gives CASSRDRLAGGDEQFF.

This clonotype was picked up many times. J is TRBJ2-1 and V is TRBV20-1, with unresolved D. The CDR3 spans 13 residues. The ends were cut back, 5 bases at V and 4 bases at J, with 12 bases in the middle. Germline CDR1 and CDR2: DFQATT and SNEGSKA (reference sequence). The CDR3 here is CSAYPTFYNEQFF. CDR3 in DNA: TGCAGTGCTTACCCGACTTTTTACAATGAGCAGTTCTTC.

The chain joins TRBV10-3 to TRBJ1-2; maybe TRBD1 (5 bases). The ends were cut back, 6 bases at V and 2 bases at J, with 10 bases in the middle. CDR3 length: 13 amino acids. Germline CDR1 is ENHRY and CDR2 is SYGVKD. This CDR3 is CAISYDRNYGYTF. For the CDR3, the DNA is TGTGCCATCAGCTATGACAGAAACTATGGCTACACCTTC.

J is TRBJ2-2 and V is TRBV5-1, with TRBD2 matching over 10 bases. Germline V gives CDR1 SGHRS, CDR2 YFSETQ. This CDR3 is 19 amino acids long. V lost 0 bases and J lost 0; bases outside the gene matches: 8. CDR3 nucleotide sequence: TGCGCCAGCAGCTTGGCCGTGGGGCTAGCGGGAGCGAACACCGGGGAGCTGTTTTTT. Translated: CASSLAVGLAGANTGELFF.

This clonotype has a handful of counts. The chain is built from TRBV12-3 or TRBV12-4 and TRBJ2-2; the D call may be TRBD1 or TRBD2 (6 bases each). This CDR3 has 15 amino acids. Trimming took 6 bases from V and 6 from J, leaving 17 bases between them. In DNA, the CDR3 is TGTGCCAGCAGCCTAGGAGGGCCAGGGGCCGGGGAGCTGTTTTTT. Translated: CASSLGGPGAGELFF.

As DNA, the CDR3 is TGTGCCAGCCCACAGGCTAGCGGGAGGATCACAGATACGCAGTATTTT. Translated: CASPQASGRITDTQYF. The V call is TRBV5-6, the J call TRBJ2-3; 11 bases agree with TRBD2. Germline loops: CDR1 SGHDT, CDR2 YYEEEE. Unmatched junction bases numbered 9, after V lost 7 bases and J lost 2 bases. The CDR3 has 16 amino acids.